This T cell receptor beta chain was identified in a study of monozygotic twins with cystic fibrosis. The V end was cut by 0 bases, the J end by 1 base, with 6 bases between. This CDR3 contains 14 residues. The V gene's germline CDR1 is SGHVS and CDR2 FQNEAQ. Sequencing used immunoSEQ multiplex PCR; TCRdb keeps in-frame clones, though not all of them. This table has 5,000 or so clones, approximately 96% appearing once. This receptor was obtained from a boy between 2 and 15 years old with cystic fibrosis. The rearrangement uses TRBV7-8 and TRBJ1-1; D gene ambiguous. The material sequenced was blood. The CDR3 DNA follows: TGTGCCAGCAGCTTAGCTGGCGGGAACACTGAAGCTTTCTTT. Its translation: CASSLAGGNTEAFF.